The TCR beta chain described here comes from a study of breast tumors, draining lymph nodes, adjacent tissues. Breast cancer patients provided tissue from their axillary draining lymph nodes. TCRdb ran MiXCR on the multiplex PCR reads and lists one entry per CDR3 protein. Among 150,000 to 200,000 distinct CDR3 sequences listed, around 35% were seen once. Deletions cut 6 bases from V and 2 bases from J, with 17 bases between. The length of the CDR3 is 16 residues. Looked up from germline, CDR1 is MNHNS and CDR2 is SASEGT. This clonotype came up many times. The receptor was isolated from a female donor with breast cancer. Some clones in this sample may be carry-over from other donors' samples. What was sequenced was axillary lymph node tissue. This chain links TRBV6-1 with TRBJ2-1; no definite D call. The CDR3 DNA sequence: TGTGCCAGCAGCCTCCAGATGACCGTCCCCTACAATGAGCAGTTCTTC. As protein: CASSLQMTVPYNEQFF.